This T cell receptor (beta chain) was recorded in a study of CD8 T cells in ankylosing spondylitis (dated by TCRdb to about 2017). About the study as a whole: T cell receptor beta repertoires were profiled in healthy donors and ankylosing spondylitis patients so that disease-linked TCR variants could be found. The whole study cohort included 108 healthy donors and 25 or so ankylosing spondylitis patients. Peripheral blood was sampled, and synovial fluid was additionally collected from ankylosing spondylitis patients. The study at large found these results: The disease-linked clones showed a CD8+ phenotype and occurred at relatively low frequencies in peripheral blood. Some motif variants were previously reported in synovial fluid and blood of reactive arthritis patients, suggesting common disease-initiation mechanisms. Blood from ankylosing spondylitis patients appeared to be characterized by a TCR beta motif composed of under 10 highly homologous amino acid variants. Significant enrichment of the disease-linked clones was reported in matched synovial fluid samples from ankylosing spondylitis patients.

The data were produced on an Illumina HiSeq 2500. TCR beta libraries were prepared by quantitative 5'-RACE with molecular barcodes. In the source study's methods: Disease-linked TCR variants were identified with a new computational method built on a probabilistic model of VDJ rearrangement. The raw public data were reprocessed by TCRdb itself: fastp quality trimming at Q25, MiXCR clonotype calling, in-frame beta chains only. Each CDR3 protein gets just one entry, which takes the most common genes and DNA from the rows behind it. The V and J calls, along with clone size, are taken from TCRdb and not from the paper's own processing. Recorded for this sample are about 360,000 distinct CDR3 sequences; around 20% of them occurred a single time. The ten largest clones capture around 13% of the sample. There are many counts of this clonotype. There is no known antigen for this receptor. The sample holds no much larger clone one base away, and base qualities are not on file.

V is pared back by 1 base and J by 0 bases, with 15 bases lying between the germline termini. The germline V gene yields LGHNA for CDR1 and YNFKEQ for CDR2. Measured from the cysteine to the phenylalanine, the CDR3 is 17 residues long. The read is trimmed to its CDR3 DNA, 51 bases read in frame from base 1. Sequenced input: blood, either unsorted or a sorted T cell fraction (not recorded which). The receptor's source is a male donor with ankylosing spondylitis or in good health (not recorded which). The rearranged segments are TRBV4-2 and TRBJ1-1; a tentative D match to TRBD1 spans 5 bases. In nucleotide form, the sequence is TGTGCCAGCAGCCAAGCCTGGGACCACGTACTGAACACTGAAGCTTTCTTT. The resulting protein is CASSQAWDHVLNTEAFF.